This T cell receptor (beta chain) was documented in a study of tumor and adjacent non-tumor tissue in lung cancer. In germline, CDR1 is SGHRS, CDR2 YFSETQ. This CDR3 is built from 16 residues. The library came from three nested PCR rounds adapted from ARM-PCR protocols. From the multiplex PCR reads, TCRdb called clonotypes with MiXCR, one entry per CDR3 protein. The sample shows 40,000 to 60,000 distinct CDR3 sequences, around 59% of them seen only once. No cell sorting was done before RNA was extracted from the tissue. The normal lung tissue was taken more than 3 cm from the tumor edge. This clonotype appeared a single time. One end of the junction does not line up with germline, which may come from a read error.

The chain couples TRBV5-1 to TRBJ2-1, with 7 bases identical to TRBD1. The TCR sequence derives from a woman aged 70-85 years with non-small cell lung cancer. Material: distant non-tumor lung tissue. The CDR3, as DNA: TGCGTCAGCAGTTTGGCCCGGGACAGCATCTACAATGAGCAGTTCTTC. Encoded protein: CVSSLARDSIYNEQFF.